This T cell receptor beta chain was identified in a study of response to subunit inactivated influenza vaccine. Study-wide results and caveats: Authors suggested that a seasonal influenza vaccination recruits few new T cells each time.

Details on this clonotype: What it binds is unknown.

MiXCR, applied by TCRdb to the RT-PCR reads, yields one record per CDR3 protein. The sample records 500,000 to 750,000 distinct CDR3 sequences, roughly 15% being singletons. Trimming cost V 3 bases and J 7 bases, with 9 bases left between them. CDR3 length: 12 residues. Germline assignment: CDR1 SGHVS and CDR2 FQNEAQ. The clonotype comes from a man aged 50-59 years who received an inactivated influenza vaccine. The sequencing here drew on PBMCs from blood, taken roughly 12 days after vaccination. The rearrangement links TRBV7-8 to TRBJ2-5, with D hard to call. Here the CDR3 DNA reads TGTGCCAGCAGCTTGACCTTGGGGACCCAGTACTTC. Amino acids: CASSLTLGTQYF.